This T cell receptor (beta chain) was captured by sequencing in a study of cytomegalovirus exposure and HLA in healthy donors. Whole-study findings and limits: It is likely that the observed cluster of highly shared sequence variants was a sequencing artifact. In a later analysis, HLA-associated beta chains showed higher expansion and lower generation probabilities than comparable chains. TCR beta V segments were, for the most part, productive about 87% or about 30% of the time in an earlier analysis.

The CDR3 sequence is 14 residues long. Germline values: CDR1 MDHEN, CDR2 SYDVKM. The J segment lost 9 bases and the V segment lost 5 bases, leaving 9 bases of the junction unmatched. In the PCR, 60 Vbeta and 13 Jbeta primers were used. This table comes from immunoSEQ multiplex PCR, and its TCRdb copy is limited to in-frame clones, with some not included. The sample has fewer than 100,000 clones, around 80% seen once. This clone has just one count. The antigen is unknown. The sequence came from a male donor in good health and CMV-seropositive. Sequenced: PBMCs. The chain uses TRBV28 and TRBJ1-5, with 8 nucleotides matching TRBD1. CDR3 DNA: TGTGCCAGCAGTACGCGGACAGGGCGGGGGCCCCAGCATTTT. This translates into CASSTRTGRGPQHF.